The clone carrying this TCR beta chain was seen repeatedly, ten times or more. The CDR3 extends over 18 amino acids. Germline V gene sequence: CDR1 MGHDK, CDR2 SYGVNS. V gave up 2 bases and J gave up 2 bases; unmatched junction bases: 13. This sample was taken from a study of T-cell reconstitution after alpha-beta-depleted transplantation in children. Unique molecular identifiers featured in how the TCRbeta library was prepared. TCRdb fed the PCR reads into MiXCR, producing one record per CDR3 protein. Of approximately 350,000 distinct CDR3 sequences in the sample, approximately 10% are singletons; the top ten hold around 2.3%.

Sequencing used PBMCs from the stem cell graft donor, obtained from the stem cell graft. The chain joins TRBV25-1 to TRBJ2-5; the match to TRBD2 covers 8 bases. The TCR sequence derives from a human donor who donated a stem cell graft to a child with acute lymphoblastic leukemia. The CDR3 protein is CASSEVERELVWQETQYF. The CDR3 DNA is TGTGCCAGCAGTGAAGTAGAGCGGGAGTTAGTATGGCAAGAGACCCAGTACTTC.